The sequence of this T cell receptor (beta chain) was determined in a study of blood T cell repertoires in COVID-19. Assay used: immunoSEQ multiplex PCR; TCRdb lists only in-frame clones, some missing. The sample has a few hundred thousand clones, around nine tenths seen once. This clone has a handful of counts. The CDR3 has 16 residues. CDR1 is LNHDA and CDR2 is SQIVND in the germline V gene (reference sequence). Trimming stripped 6 bases from V and 2 bases from J, with 17 bases between. The sample taken for sequencing was peripheral blood. The receptor's source is a man aged 40-50 years who had recovered from COVID-19. The chain joins TRBV19 to TRBJ1-5, with D tentatively TRBD1 (6 bases). The DNA for the CDR3 is TGTGCCAGTAGAAGCAAGGCGGACAGACGCAATCAGCCCCAGCATTTT. Protein sequence: CASRSKADRRNQPQHF.